This T cell receptor beta chain was retrieved from a study of blood T cell repertoires in COVID-19. Study details: Specimens from acute and convalescent COVID-19 originated in the United States, Italy and Spain. From T cells, B-cell-depleted T cells, or PBMCs came the material, which was cDNA or gDNA.

Study processing details: Amplification from reference gene primers served as the basis for estimated nucleated cell counts. The protocol was immunoSEQ multiplex PCR, while the TCRdb copy is restricted to in-frame clones and leaves out a portion. The V and J calls and the clone size are those of that table, but D and trimming were determined from the DNA. This table holds some 510,000 clones, more than 75% found once. Symptom resolution, clearance, or two negative PCRs marked donors in Cohort 3 as recovered. The V end was cut by 6 bases, the J end by 6 bases, with 14 bases between. Looked up from germline, CDR1 is LNHDA and CDR2 is SQIVND (reference sequence). The CDR3 contains 14 residues.

The sequenced sample was PBMCs or T cells enriched from blood (not recorded which). The rearrangement links TRBV19 to TRBJ2-2, with D possibly matching TRBD1 (6 bases). The origin of this receptor is a woman aged 40 to 55 who had recovered from COVID-19. CDR3 sequence (DNA): TGTGCCAGTAGGTTACAGGGATTCGCCGGGGAGCTGTTTTTT. This codes for CASRLQGFAGELFF.